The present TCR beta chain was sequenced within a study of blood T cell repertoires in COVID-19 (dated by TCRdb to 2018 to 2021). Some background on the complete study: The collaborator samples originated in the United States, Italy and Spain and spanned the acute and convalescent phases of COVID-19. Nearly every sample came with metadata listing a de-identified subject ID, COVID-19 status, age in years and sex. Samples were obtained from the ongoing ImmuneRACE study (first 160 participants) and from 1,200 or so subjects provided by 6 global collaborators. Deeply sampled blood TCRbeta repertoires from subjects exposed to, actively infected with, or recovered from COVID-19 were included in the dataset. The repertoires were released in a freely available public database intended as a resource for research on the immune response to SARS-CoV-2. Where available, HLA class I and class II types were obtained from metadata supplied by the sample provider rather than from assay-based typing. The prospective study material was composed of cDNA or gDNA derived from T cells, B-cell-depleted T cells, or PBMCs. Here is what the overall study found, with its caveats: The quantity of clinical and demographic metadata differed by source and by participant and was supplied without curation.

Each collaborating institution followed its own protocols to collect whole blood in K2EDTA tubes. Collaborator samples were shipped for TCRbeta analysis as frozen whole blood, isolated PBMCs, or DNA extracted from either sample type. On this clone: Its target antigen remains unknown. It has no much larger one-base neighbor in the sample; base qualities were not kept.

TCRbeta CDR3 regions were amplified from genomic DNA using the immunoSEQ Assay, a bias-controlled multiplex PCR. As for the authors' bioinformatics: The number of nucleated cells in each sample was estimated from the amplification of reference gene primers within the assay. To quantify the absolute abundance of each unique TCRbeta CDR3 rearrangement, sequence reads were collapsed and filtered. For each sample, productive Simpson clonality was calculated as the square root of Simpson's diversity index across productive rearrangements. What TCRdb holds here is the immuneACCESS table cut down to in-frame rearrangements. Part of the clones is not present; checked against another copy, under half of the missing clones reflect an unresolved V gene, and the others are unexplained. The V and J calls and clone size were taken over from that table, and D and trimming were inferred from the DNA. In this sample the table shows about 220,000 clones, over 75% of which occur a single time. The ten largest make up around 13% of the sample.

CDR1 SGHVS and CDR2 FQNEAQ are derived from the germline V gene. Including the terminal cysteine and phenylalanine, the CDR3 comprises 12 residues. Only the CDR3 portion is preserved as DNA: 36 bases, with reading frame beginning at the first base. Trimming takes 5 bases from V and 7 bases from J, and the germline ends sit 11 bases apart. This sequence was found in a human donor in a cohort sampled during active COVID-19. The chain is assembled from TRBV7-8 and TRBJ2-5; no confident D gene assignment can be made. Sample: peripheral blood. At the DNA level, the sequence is TGTGCCAGCAGCCATCCCCCCGGGACCCAGTACTTC. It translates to CASSHPPGTQYF.